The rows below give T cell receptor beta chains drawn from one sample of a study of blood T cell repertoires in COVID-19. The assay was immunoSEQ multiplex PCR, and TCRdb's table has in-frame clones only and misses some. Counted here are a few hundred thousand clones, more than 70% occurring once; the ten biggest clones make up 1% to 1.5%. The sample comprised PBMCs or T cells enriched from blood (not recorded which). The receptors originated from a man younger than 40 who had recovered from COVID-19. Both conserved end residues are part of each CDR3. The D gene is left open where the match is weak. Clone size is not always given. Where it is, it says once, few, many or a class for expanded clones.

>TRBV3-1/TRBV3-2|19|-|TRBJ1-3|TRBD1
CASSQDGGTGPISGNTIYF
TGTGCCAGCAGCCAAGATGGGGGGACAGGGCCAATCTCTGGAAACACCATATATTTT
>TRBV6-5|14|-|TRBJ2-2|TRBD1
CATRTGLRSGELFF
TGTGCCACCCGGACAGGGCTTCGATCCGGGGAGCTGTTTTTT
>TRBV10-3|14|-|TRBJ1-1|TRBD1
CAIGPQGAITEAFF
TGTGCCATCGGACCACAGGGGGCGATCACTGAAGCTTTCTTT
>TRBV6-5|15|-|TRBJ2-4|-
CATEIAPLAKNIQYF
TGTGCCACCGAGATCGCCCCTCTAGCCAAAAACATTCAGTACTTC
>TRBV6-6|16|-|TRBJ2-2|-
CASRPDRLKSTGELFF
TGTGCCAGCAGGCCCGACAGACTGAAAAGCACCGGGGAGCTGTTTTTT
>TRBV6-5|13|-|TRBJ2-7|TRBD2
CASRPGGGYEQYF
TGTGCCAGCAGACCGGGGGGGGGTTACGAGCAGTACTTC
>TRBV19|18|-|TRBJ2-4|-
CASSIWGPGFRAKNIQYF
TGTGCCAGTAGTATATGGGGGCCAGGGTTTAGGGCCAAAAACATTCAGTACTTC
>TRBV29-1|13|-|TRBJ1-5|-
CSVVKDSNQPQHF
TGCAGCGTTGTGAAGGACTCCAATCAGCCCCAGCATTTT
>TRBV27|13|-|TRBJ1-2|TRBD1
CASSGQGRYGYTF
TGTGCCAGCAGTGGACAGGGTCGTTATGGCTACACCTTC
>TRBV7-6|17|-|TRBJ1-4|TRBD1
CASSLEGNAGGYEKLFF
TGTGCCAGCAGCTTAGAAGGGAACGCAGGGGGTTATGAAAAACTGTTTTTT
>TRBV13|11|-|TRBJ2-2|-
CASSSAPELFF
TGTGCCAGCAGCTCCGCGCCCGAGCTGTTTTTT
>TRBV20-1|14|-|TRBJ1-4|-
CSASSVGGNEKLFF
TGCAGTGCTAGTTCGGTGGGGGGAAATGAAAAACTGTTTTTT
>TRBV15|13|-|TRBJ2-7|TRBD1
CATSKTGVDEQYF
TGTGCCACCAGCAAGACAGGGGTGGACGAGCAGTACTTC
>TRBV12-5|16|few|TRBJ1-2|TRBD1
CASGLGTPGQGMGYTF
TGTGCTAGTGGTTTGGGGACACCGGGACAGGGCATGGGCTACACCTTC
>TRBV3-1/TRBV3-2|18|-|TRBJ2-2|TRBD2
CASSQEPSGGANTGELFF
TGTGCCAGCAGCCAAGAGCCTAGCGGGGGTGCGAACACCGGGGAGCTGTTTTTT
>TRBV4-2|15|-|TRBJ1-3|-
CASSQDFRQGNTIYF
TGTGCCAGCAGCCAAGATTTTCGACAGGGAAACACCATATATTTT
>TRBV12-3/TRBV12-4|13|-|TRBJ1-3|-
CASSWGQGNTIYF
TGTGCCAGCAGTTGGGGGCAAGGAAACACCATATATTTT
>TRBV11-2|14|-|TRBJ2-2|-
CASSPRANTGELFF
TGTGCCAGCAGTCCCAGGGCGAACACCGGGGAGCTGTTTTTT
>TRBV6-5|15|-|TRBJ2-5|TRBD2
CASRVGTSGAETQYF
TGTGCCAGCAGAGTAGGGACTAGCGGGGCGGAGACCCAGTACTTC
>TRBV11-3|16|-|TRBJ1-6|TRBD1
CASSLDRTGPNSPLHF
TGTGCCAGCAGCTTAGATCGGACAGGGCCTAATTCACCCCTCCACTTT
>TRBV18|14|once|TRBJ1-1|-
CASSPPAGRTEAFF
TGTGCCAGCTCACCACCGGCTGGGAGGACTGAAGCTTTCTTT
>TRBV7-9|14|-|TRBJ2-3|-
CASSSKGDQDTQYF
TGTGCCAGCAGCTCCAAAGGGGATCAAGATACGCAGTATTTT